The following is a T cell receptor (beta chain) sequence with its context. Its antigen is not identified. Losses at the gene ends were 5 bases for V and 15 bases for J; bases not matched to a gene: 13. CDR3 length: 14 residues. Germline CDR1 reads LNHDA; CDR2 reads SQIVND (reference sequence). Assay: immunoSEQ multiplex PCR; the TCRdb copy retains only in-frame clones and omits some. The sample shows around 30,000 clones, around 85% of them seen only once. Expansion of antigen-specific CD4+ T cells with viral peptide pools was carried out by the ViraFEST assay before sequencing. CD4+ T cells were isolated after less than 12 days of culture. Two-dose vaccination with either BNT162b2 or mRNA-1273 was given to the participants. The record originates from a study of vaccination effects on CD4 cells after COVID-19.

This sequence was found in a human donor who received a COVID-19 vaccine. Some clones in this sample may be carry-over from other donors' samples. The sample was CD4+ T cells from PBMCs cultured with SARS-CoV-2 spike peptides, taken after COVID-19 vaccination. The chain recombines TRBV19 with TRBJ2-1, with 10 nucleotides matching TRBD1. The CDR3 DNA reads TGTGCCAGTAGTCGGGACAGGGGACTCGGACCGTCGTTCTTC. Its protein product is CASSRDRGLGPSFF.